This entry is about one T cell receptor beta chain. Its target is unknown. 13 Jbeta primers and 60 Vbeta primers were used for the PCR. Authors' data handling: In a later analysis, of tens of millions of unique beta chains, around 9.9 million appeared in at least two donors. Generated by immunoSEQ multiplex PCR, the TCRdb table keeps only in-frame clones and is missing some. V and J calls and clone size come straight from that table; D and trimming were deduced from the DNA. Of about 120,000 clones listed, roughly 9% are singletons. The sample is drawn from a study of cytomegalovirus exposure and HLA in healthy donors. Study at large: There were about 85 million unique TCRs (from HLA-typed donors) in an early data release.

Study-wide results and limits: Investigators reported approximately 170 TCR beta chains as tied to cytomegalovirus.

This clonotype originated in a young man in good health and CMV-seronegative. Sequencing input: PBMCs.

CDR3 residues: CASSLRGTEAFF. In DNA form, the CDR3 reads TGTGCCAGCAGCTTGAGAGGTACTGAAGCTTTCTTT. The J gene is TRBJ1-1, the V gene TRBV5-6; D remains ambiguous. Trimming took off 1 base at V and 5 bases at J, with 6 bases between the two ends. The V gene's germline CDR1 is SGHDT and CDR2 YYEEEE. This CDR3 is 12 amino acids long. Combining the CDR3 with reference TRBV5-6 and TRBJ1-1 gives the whole variable domain DAGVTQSPTHLIKTRGQQVTLRCSPKSGHDTVSWYQQALGQGPQFIFQYYEEEERQRGNFPDRFSGHQFPNYSSELNVNALLLGDSALYLCASSLRGTEAFFGQGTRLTVV.